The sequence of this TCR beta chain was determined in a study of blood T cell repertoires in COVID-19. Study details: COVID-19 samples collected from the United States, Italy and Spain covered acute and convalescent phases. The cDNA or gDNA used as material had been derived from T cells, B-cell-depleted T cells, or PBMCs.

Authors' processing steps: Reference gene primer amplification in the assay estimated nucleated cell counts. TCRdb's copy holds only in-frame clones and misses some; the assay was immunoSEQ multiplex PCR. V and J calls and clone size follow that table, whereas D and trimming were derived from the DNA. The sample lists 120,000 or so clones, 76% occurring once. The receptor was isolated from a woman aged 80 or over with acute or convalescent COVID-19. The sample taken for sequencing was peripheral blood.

The CDR3 protein is CASSSGTERQPQHF. Here the CDR3 DNA reads TGCGCCAGCAGCTCCGGGACAGAACGTCAGCCCCAGCATTTT. V usage is TRBV5-1 and J usage is TRBJ1-5, with TRBD1 matching over 7 bases. Germline V gene data show CDR1 as SGHRS and CDR2 as YFSETQ. With V trimmed by 3 bases and J by 6 bases, 6 bases remained unmatched. The CDR3 length is 14 residues.